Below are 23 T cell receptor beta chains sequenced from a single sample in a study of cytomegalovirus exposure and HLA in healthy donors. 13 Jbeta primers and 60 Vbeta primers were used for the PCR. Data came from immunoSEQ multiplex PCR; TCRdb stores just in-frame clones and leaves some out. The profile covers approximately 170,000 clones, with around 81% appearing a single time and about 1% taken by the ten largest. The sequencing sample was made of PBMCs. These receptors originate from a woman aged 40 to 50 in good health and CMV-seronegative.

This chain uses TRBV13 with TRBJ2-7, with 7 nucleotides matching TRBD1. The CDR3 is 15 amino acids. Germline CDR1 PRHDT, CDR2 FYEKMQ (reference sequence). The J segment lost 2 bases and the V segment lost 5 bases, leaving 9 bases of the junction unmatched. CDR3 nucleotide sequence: TGTGCCAGCAGCATCCTGGCAGGGGGACCCTACGAGCAGTACTTC. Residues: CASSILAGGPYEQYF.

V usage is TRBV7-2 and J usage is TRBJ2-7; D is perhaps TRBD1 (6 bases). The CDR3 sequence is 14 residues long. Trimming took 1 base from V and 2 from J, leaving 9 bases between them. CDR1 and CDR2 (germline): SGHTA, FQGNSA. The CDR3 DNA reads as TGTGCCAGCAGCTTAGGACAGGACACCTACGAGCAGTACTTC. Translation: CASSLGQDTYEQYF.

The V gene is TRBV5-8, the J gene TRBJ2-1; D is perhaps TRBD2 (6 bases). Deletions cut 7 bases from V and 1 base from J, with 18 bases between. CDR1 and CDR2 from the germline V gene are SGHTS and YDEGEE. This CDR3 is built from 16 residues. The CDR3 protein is CASLSLRDSSYNEQFF. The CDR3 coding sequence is TGTGCCAGCCTCTCCCTCCGGGACTCATCCTACAATGAGCAGTTCTTC.

The CDR3 reads CASSSPPNYGYTF. CDR3 bases: TGTGCCAGCAGCTCCCCCCCAAACTATGGCTACACCTTC. This chain uses TRBV7-2 with TRBJ1-2; unclear D gene. Germline-derived CDR1 and CDR2 are SGHTA and FQGNSA. Trimming removed 4 bases from V and 2 bases from J, with 8 bases in between. The CDR3 sequence is 13 residues long. Combining the CDR3 with reference TRBV7-2 and TRBJ1-2 gives the whole variable domain GAGVSQSPSNKVTEKGKDVELRCDPISGHTALYWYRQSLGQGLEFLIYFQGNSAPDKSGLPSDRFSAERTGGSVSTLTIQRTQQEDSAVYLCASSSPPNYGYTFGSGTRLTVV.

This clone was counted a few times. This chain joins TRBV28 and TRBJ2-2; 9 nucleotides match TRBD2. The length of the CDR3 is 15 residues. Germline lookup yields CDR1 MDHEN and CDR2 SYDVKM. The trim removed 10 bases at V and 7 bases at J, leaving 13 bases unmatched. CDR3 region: CAINSGSSIGGELFF. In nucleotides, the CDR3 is TGTGCCATTAATAGCGGGAGTAGTATTGGCGGGGAGCTGTTTTTT.

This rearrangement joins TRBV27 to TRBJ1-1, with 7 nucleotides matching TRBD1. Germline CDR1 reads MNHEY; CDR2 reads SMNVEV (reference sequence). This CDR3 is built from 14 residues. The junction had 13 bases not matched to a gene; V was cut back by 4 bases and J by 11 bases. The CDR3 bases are TGTGCCAGCAGTTCGACCTTGACAGGGATGGGGGCTTTCTTT. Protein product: CASSSTLTGMGAFF.

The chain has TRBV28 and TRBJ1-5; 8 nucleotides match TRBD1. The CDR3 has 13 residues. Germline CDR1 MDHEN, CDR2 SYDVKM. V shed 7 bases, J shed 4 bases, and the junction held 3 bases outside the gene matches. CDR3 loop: CASTRQGNQPQHF. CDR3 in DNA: TGTGCCAGCACTCGACAGGGGAATCAGCCCCAGCATTTT.

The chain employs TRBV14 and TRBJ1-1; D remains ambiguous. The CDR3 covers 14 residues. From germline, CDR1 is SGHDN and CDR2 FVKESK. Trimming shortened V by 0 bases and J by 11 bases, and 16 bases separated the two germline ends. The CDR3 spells CASSQDLGPGGAFF. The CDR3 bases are TGTGCCAGCAGCCAAGATTTAGGCCCAGGAGGCGCTTTCTTT.

DNA for the CDR3: TGTGCCAGCAGCATGGACCTAGCGGGAAGGTCCTCCGGGGAGCTGTTTTTT. Protein product: CASSMDLAGRSSGELFF. The rearrangement uses TRBV5-6 and TRBJ2-2; 9 bases agree with TRBD2. The V gene end was trimmed by 4 bases and the J gene end by 6 bases; junction bases not matched to a gene: 13. This CDR3 is 17 amino acids long. CDR1 and CDR2 from the germline V gene are SGHDT and YYEEEE.

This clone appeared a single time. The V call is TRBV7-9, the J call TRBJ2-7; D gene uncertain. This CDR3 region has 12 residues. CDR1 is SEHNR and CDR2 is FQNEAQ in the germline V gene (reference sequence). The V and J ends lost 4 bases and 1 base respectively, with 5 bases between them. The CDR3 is CASSSSSYEQYF. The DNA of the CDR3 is TGTGCCAGCAGCTCTTCGTCCTACGAGCAGTACTTC.

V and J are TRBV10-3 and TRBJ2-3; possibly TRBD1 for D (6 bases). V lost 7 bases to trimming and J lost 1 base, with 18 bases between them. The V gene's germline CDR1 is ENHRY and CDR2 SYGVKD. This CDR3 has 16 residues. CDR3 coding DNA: TGTGCCATCACCAGGGGTGGGGGCGGCCGCACAGATACGCAGTATTTT. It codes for CAITRGGGGRTDTQYF.

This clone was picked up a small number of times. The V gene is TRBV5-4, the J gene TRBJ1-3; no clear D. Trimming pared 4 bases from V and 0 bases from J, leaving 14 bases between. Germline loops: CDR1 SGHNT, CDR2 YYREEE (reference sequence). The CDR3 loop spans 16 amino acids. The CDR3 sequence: CASSNGGRSSGNTIYF. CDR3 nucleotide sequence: TGTGCCAGCAGCAATGGCGGCCGGAGCTCTGGAAACACCATATATTTT.

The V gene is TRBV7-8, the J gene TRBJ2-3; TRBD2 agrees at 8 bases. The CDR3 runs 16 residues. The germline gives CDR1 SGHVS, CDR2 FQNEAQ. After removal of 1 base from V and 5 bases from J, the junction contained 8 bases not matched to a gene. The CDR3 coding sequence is TGTGCCAGCAGCTTAGTTCGGGAGGGCCGGGGAGATACGCAGTATTTT. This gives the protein CASSLVREGRGDTQYF.

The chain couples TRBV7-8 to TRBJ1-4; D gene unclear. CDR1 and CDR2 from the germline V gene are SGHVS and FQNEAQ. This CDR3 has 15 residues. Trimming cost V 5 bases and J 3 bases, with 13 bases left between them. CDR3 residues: CASSLRHEANEKLFF. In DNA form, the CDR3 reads TGTGCCAGCAGCCTCCGCCATGAGGCTAATGAAAAACTGTTTTTT.

CDR3 region: CASSLTTGGGRAESYEQYF. In nucleotides, the CDR3 is TGTGCCAGCAGCTTAACGACCGGGGGCGGGAGGGCCGAAAGCTACGAGCAGTACTTC. V and J are TRBV7-3 and TRBJ2-7; TRBD2 matches 9 bases. J gave up 3 bases and V 0 bases, and 15 bases lay outside the gene matches. Germline CDR1 and CDR2: SGHTA and FQGTGA. The CDR3 totals 19 residues.

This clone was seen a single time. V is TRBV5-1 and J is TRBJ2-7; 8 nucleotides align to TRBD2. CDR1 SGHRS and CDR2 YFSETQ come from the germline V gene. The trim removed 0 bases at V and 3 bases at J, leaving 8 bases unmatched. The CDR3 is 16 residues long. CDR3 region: CASSLVGDGGVYEQYF. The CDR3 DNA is TGCGCCAGCAGCTTGGTAGGAGACGGGGGGGTCTACGAGCAGTACTTC.

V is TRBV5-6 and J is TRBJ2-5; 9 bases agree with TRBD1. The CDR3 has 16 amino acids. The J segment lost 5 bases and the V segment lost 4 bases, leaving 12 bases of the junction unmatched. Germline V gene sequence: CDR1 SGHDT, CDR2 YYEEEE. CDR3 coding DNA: TGTGCCAGCAGCGGCAAGACAGGGGGGAAGGGGGAGACCCAGTACTTC. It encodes CASSGKTGGKGETQYF.

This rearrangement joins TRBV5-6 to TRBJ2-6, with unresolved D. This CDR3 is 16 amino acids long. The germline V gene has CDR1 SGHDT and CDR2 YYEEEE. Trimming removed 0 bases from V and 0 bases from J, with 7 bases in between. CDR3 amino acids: CASSLELPSGANVLTF. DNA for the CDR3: TGTGCCAGCAGCTTGGAGCTCCCCTCTGGGGCCAACGTCCTGACTTTC.

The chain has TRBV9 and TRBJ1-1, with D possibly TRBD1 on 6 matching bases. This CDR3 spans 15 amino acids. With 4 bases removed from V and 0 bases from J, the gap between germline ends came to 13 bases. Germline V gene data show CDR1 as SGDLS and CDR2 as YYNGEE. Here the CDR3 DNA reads TGTGCCAGCAGCCCCGAGACAGGCATGAACACTGAAGCTTTCTTT. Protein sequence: CASSPETGMNTEAFF. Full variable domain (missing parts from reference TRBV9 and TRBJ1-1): DSGVTQTPKHLITATGQRVTLRCSPRSGDLSVYWYQQSLDQGLQFLIQYYNGEERAKGNILERFSAQQFPDLHSELNLSSLELGDSALYFCASSPETGMNTEAFFGQGTRLTVV.

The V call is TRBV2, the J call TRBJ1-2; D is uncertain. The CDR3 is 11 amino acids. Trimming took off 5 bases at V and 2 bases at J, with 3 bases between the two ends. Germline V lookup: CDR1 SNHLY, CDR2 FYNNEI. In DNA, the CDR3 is TGTGCCAGCAGTCCGAACTATGGCTACACCTTC. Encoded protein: CASSPNYGYTF.

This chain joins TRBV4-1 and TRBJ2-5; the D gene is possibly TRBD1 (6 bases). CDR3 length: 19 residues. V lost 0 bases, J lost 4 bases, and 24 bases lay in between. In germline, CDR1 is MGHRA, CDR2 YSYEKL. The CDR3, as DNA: TGCGCCAGCAGCCAAGACAGATTGGTAGGTACGGGACATCGAGAGACCCAGTACTTC. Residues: CASSQDRLVGTGHRETQYF.

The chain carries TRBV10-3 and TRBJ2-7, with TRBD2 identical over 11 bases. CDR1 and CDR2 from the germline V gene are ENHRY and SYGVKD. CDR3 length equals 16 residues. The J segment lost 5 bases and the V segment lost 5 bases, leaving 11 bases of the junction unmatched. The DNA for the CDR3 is TGTGCCATCAGTTTCCCAACTAGCGGGAGTATCGACGAGCAGTACTTC. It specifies CAISFPTSGSIDEQYF.

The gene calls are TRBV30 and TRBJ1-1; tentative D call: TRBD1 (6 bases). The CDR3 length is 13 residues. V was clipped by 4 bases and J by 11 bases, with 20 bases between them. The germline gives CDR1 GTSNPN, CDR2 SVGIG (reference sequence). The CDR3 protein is CAWTVGGAPDAFF. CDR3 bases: TGTGCCTGGACGGTCGGGGGGGCTCCGGATGCTTTCTTT.